The present entry profiles one TCR beta chain with its context. What it recognizes is unknown. The ends were cut back, 0 bases at V and 3 bases at J, with 9 bases in the middle. CDR1 is SGHAT, CDR2 FQNNGV, per germline. The CDR3 length is 14 residues. PCR amplification relied on 60 Vbeta primers (plus 13 Jbeta primers). TCRdb keeps only in-frame clones here, not all; method: immunoSEQ multiplex PCR. Of some 170,000 clones listed, 80% to 90% are singletons. These data originate in a study of cytomegalovirus exposure and HLA in healthy donors. General study results and limits: Several of the most significant clusters appeared, in a later analysis, to be linked to common viral pathogens. Cytomegalovirus association was listed for about 180 TCR beta chains. For most TCR beta V segments, an earlier analysis put the productive rate at about 90% or about 30% of the time.

The chain couples TRBV11-2 to TRBJ2-7; tentatively, D is TRBD2 (5 bases). The TCR sequence derives from a man aged 45-65 years in good health and CMV-seropositive. Material: PBMCs. CDR3 nucleotide sequence: TGTGCCAGCAGCTTAGATGCCGGAGGCTACGAGCAGTACTTC. The encoded protein is CASSLDAGGYEQYF.